This T cell receptor beta chain was sequenced during a study of T cells in Graves' hyperthyroidism and ophthalmopathy. On the study more broadly: Any treatment followed the collection of peripheral blood at initial diagnosis.

In regard to this clonotype: Its antigen is currently unknown.

Overall study findings and caveats: The model foresaw ophthalmopathy a median roughly 6.5 months prior to onset.

Each ophthalmopathy patient scored at least 3 on the Clinical Activity Score and at least 4 on NOSPECS grade, with duration under 3 months. This sample holds PBMCs from 9.5 to 10 ml fresh peripheral blood. V lost 2 bases, J lost 4 bases, and 15 bases lay in between. The CDR3 spans 15 residues. Germline CDR1 is SEHNR and CDR2 is FQNEAQ (reference sequence). RNA transcripts gave rise to amplified TCR beta CDR3 regions. An initial round of RT-PCR targeting the TCR CDR3 relied on the HTBI primer set. MiXCR, run by TCRdb on the multiplex PCR reads, gives a single entry per CDR3 protein. The sample lists about 250,000 distinct CDR3 sequences, about 20% occurring once.

The sequencing input was blood. The V and J genes are TRBV7-9 and TRBJ2-7; D call uncertain. This clonotype was obtained from a man aged 25-45 years with Graves' ophthalmopathy. The CDR3 protein is CASSLQSLEIYEQYF. Here the CDR3 DNA reads TGTGCCAGCAGCTTACAGTCTCTAGAAATTTACGAGCAGTACTTC.